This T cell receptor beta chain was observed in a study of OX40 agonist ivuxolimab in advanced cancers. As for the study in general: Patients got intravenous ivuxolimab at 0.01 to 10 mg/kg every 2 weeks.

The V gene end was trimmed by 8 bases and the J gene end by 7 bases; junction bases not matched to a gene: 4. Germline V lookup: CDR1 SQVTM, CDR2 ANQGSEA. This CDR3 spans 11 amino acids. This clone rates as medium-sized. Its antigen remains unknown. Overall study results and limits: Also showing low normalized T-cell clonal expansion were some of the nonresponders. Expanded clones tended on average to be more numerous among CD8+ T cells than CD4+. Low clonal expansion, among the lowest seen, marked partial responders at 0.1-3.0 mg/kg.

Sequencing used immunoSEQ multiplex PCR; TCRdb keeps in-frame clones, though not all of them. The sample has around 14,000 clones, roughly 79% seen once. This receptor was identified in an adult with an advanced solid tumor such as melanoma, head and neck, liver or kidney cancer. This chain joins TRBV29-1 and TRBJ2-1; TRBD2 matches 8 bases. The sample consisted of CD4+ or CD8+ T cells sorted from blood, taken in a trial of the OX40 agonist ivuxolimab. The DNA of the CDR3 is TGCAGCACCAGACTAGCGAATGAGCAGTTCTTC. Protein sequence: CSTRLANEQFF.